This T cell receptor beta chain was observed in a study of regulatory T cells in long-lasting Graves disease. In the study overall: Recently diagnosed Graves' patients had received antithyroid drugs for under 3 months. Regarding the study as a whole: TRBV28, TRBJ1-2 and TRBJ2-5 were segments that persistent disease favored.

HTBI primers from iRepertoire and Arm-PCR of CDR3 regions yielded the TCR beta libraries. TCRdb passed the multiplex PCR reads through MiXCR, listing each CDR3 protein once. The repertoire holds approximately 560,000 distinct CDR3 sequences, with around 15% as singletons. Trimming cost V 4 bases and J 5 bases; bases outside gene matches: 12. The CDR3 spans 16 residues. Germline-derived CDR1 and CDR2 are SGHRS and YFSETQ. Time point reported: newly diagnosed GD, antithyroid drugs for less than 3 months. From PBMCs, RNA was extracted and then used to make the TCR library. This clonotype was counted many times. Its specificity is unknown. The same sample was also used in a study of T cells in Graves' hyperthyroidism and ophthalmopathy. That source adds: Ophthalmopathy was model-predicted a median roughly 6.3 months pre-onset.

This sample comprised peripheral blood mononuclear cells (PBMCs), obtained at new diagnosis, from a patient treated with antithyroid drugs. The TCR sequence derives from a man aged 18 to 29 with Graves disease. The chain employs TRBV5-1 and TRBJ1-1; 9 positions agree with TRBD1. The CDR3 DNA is TGCGCCAGCAGCCTCACTGTGGGACAGGGAGGGACTGAAGCTTTCTTT. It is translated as CASSLTVGQGGTEAFF. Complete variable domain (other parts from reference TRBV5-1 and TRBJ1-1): KAGVTQTPRYLIKTRGQQVTLSCSPISGHRSVSWYQQTPGQGLQFLFEYFSETQRNKGNFPGRFSGRQFSNSRSEMNVSTLELGDSALYLCASSLTVGQGGTEAFFGQGTRLTVV.